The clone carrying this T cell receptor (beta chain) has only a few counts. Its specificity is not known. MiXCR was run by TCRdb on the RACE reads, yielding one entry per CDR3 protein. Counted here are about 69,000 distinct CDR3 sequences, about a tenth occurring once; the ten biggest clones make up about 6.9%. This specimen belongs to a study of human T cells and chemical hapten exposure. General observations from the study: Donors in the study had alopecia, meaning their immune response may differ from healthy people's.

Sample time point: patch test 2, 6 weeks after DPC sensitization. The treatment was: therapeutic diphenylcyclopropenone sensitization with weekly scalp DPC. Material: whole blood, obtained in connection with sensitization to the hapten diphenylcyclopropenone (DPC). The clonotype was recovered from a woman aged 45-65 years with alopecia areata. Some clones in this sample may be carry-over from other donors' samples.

CDR3 nucleotides: TGTGCCAGCGAGGCCTCGGGGTTGGGGGAGACCCAGTACTTC. It is translated as CASEASGLGETQYF. The chain joins TRBV7-9 to TRBJ2-5, with D perhaps matching TRBD2 (5 bases). Trimming shortened V by 8 bases and J by 5 bases, and 18 bases separated the two germline ends. CDR1 is SEHNR and CDR2 is FQNEAQ in the germline V gene (reference sequence). This CDR3 spans 14 amino acids. Supplemented by reference TRBV7-9 and TRBJ2-5, the full variable domain reads DTGVSQNPRHKITKRGQNVTFRCDPISEHNRLYWYRQTLGQGPEFLTYFQNEAQLEKSRLLSDRFSAERPKGSFSTLEIQRTEQGDSAMYLCASEASGLGETQYFGPGTRLLVL.